A selection of T cell receptor beta chains follows, all from one sample in a study of Ad26.COV2.S vaccination and SARS-CoV-2 variants. The repertoire was sequenced with immunoSEQ multiplex PCR; TCRdb's copy has only in-frame clones and lacks some. The sample has about 430,000 clones, around 90% seen once. This sample comprised peripheral blood, obtained in a trial of Ad26.COV2.S vaccine versus placebo. All receptors come from a person between 18 and 59 years old who received the Ad26.COV2.S COVID-19 vaccine or a placebo. Both conserved end residues are part of each CDR3. Fields, in order: J gene, V gene, CDR3 length, CDR3 protein.

j_call: TRBJ1-1; v_call: TRBV27; cdr3_length: 16; cdr3_aa: CASSIRDGPAGTEAFF
j_call: TRBJ2-1; v_call: TRBV19; cdr3_length: 15; cdr3_aa: CASSIGGSPYNEQFF
j_call: TRBJ2-3; v_call: TRBV10-3; cdr3_length: 14; cdr3_aa: CAIRAGTGADTQYF
j_call: TRBJ2-7; v_call: TRBV6-2/TRBV6-3; cdr3_length: 18; cdr3_aa: CASSPDPGASGRPSEQYF
j_call: TRBJ1-2; v_call: TRBV9; cdr3_length: 15; cdr3_aa: CASSVGGTGIYGYTF
j_call: TRBJ2-3; v_call: TRBV2; cdr3_length: 16; cdr3_aa: CASSEARLAAPDTQYF
j_call: TRBJ1-5; v_call: TRBV7-9; cdr3_length: 13; cdr3_aa: CASSSQGDQPQHF
j_call: TRBJ2-7; v_call: TRBV6-5; cdr3_length: 13; cdr3_aa: CASSIGTDYEQYF
j_call: TRBJ2-1; v_call: TRBV7-9; cdr3_length: 13; cdr3_aa: CASSLAGAPEQFF
j_call: TRBJ2-1; v_call: TRBV6-5; cdr3_length: 14; cdr3_aa: CASSRDRLGNEQFF
j_call: TRBJ2-3; v_call: TRBV10-3; cdr3_length: 15; cdr3_aa: CAISGKLGSTDTQYF